There are many counts of the clone carrying this T cell receptor (beta chain). Its target is unknown. The sample is drawn from a study of T-cell reconstitution after alpha-beta-depleted transplantation in children. Findings and limits, study-wide: Diversity and T-cell counts at one year after transplant derived mostly from new T cells. Two months or so post-transplant, alpha-beta T cells reportedly derived from several hundred expanded graft clones. Recipient T cells and thymic progenitors that survived were the source of the high TCRbeta diversity seen at day 60 in some patients.

Unique molecular identifiers were incorporated into the prepared TCRbeta library. TCRdb reprocessed the PCR reads with MiXCR, giving one entry per CDR3 protein. In the table there are around 94,000 distinct CDR3 sequences, 7% to 8% of which are singletons. Sequencing was performed on PBMCs, taken before TCRalphabeta/CD19-depleted stem cell transplant. This clonotype was sampled from a boy younger than 10 with acute lymphoblastic leukemia, due to receive a stem cell transplant.

The DNA of the CDR3 is TGTGCCAGCAGCCGACGGGCGGGGACGTCCACAGATACGCAGTATTTT. Its translation: CASSRRAGTSTDTQYF. The chain uses TRBV9 and TRBJ2-3, with TRBD2 as a possible D gene (6 bases). Germline V lookup: CDR1 SGDLS, CDR2 YYNGEE. The CDR3 spans 16 residues. Trimming stripped 4 bases from V and 2 bases from J, with 17 bases between.